The 31 T cell receptor beta chains listed next were all sequenced from one sample in a study of T cells in localized non-small cell lung cancer. The table came from immunoSEQ multiplex PCR; TCRdb's copy has only in-frame clones and leaves some out. The repertoire has more than 45,000 clones, around 86% of them found once; the top ten carry over 15%. The specimen was peripheral blood, collected before any cancer treatment. These receptors were taken from a male donor aged 60 or over with stage III squamous cell lung carcinoma.

The chain has TRBV5-6 and TRBJ2-2; D is unclear. Germline CDR1 reads SGHDT; CDR2 reads YYEEEE. The V end lost 4 bases, the J end lost 6 bases, and 10 bases lay between the germline ends. There are 13 residues in the CDR3. CDR3 sequence: CASSIIKAGELFF. CDR3 DNA: TGTGCCAGCAGCATCATTAAGGCCGGGGAGCTGTTTTTT. The full variable domain, completed using reference TRBV5-6 and TRBJ2-2, is DAGVTQSPTHLIKTRGQQVTLRCSPKSGHDTVSWYQQALGQGPQFIFQYYEEEERQRGNFPDRFSGHQFPNYSSELNVNALLLGDSALYLCASSIIKAGELFFGEGSRLTVL.

This clone occurred a few times. The chain has TRBV27 and TRBJ1-2, with unresolved D. The germline gives CDR1 MNHEY, CDR2 SMNVEV (reference sequence). This CDR3 is 13 amino acids long. V gave up 2 bases and J gave up 0 bases, with 4 bases separating them. CDR3 residues: CASSLGANYGYTF. The CDR3 DNA sequence: TGTGCCAGCAGTTTAGGGGCTAACTATGGCTACACCTTC.

The V gene is TRBV9, the J gene TRBJ2-6; D not resolved. CDR1 SGDLS and CDR2 YYNGEE come from the germline V gene. Trimming shortened V by 3 bases and J by 0 bases, and 13 bases separated the two germline ends. There are 17 residues in the CDR3. The CDR3 sequence is CASSDPPRPSGANVLTF. CDR3 DNA: TGTGCCAGCAGCGACCCCCCTCGCCCCTCTGGGGCCAACGTCCTGACTTTC.

The J gene is TRBJ1-1, the V gene TRBV28; D remains unclear. The CDR3 runs 16 residues. Trimming pared 2 bases from V and 1 base from J, leaving 14 bases between. CDR1 is MDHEN and CDR2 is SYDVKM in the germline V gene. The CDR3, as DNA: TGTGCCAGCAGTTTAGATGTAGTCATGCAGAACACTGAAGCTTTCTTT. Translated, it gives CASSLDVVMQNTEAFF.

This clone occurred a few times. Mismatch with germline at one junction end may stem from a read error. This chain links TRBV2 with TRBJ2-2; weak D call: TRBD1 (5 bases). This CDR3 is built from 14 residues. Germline assignment: CDR1 SNHLY and CDR2 FYNNEI. The DNA of the CDR3 is TGTGCCAGCAGAGAAGACAGAAACACCGGGGAGCTGTTTTTT. Translated: CASREDRNTGELFF.

This chain connects TRBV19 to TRBJ1-2, with D perhaps TRBD1 (6 bases). Between the trimmed V and J ends, which lost 3 bases and 1 base, there was a span of 6 bases. The length of the CDR3 is 13 residues. Germline loops: CDR1 LNHDA, CDR2 SQIVND (reference sequence). In nucleotides, the CDR3 is TGTGCCAGTAGTATGGACAGTAACTATGGCTACACCTTC. Its translation: CASSMDSNYGYTF.

On this clone: One end of the junction is discordant with germline, which a read error may explain. This chain links TRBV7-3 with TRBJ2-1; 8 bases map to TRBD2. Per germline, CDR1 SGHTA and CDR2 FQGTGA. This CDR3 has 16 amino acids. Here the CDR3 DNA reads TGTGCCGGCAGCTTACGTCTAGCGGGTATTGACAATGAGCAGTTCTTC. The encoded protein is CAGSLRLAGIDNEQFF. Based on the CDR3 plus reference TRBV7-3 and TRBJ2-1, the full variable domain is GAGVSQTPSNKVTEKGKYVELRCDPISGHTALYWYRQSLGQGPEFLIYFQGTGAADDSGLPNDRFFAVRPEGSVSTLKIQRTERGDSAVYLCAGSLRLAGIDNEQFFGPGTRLTVL.

This chain uses TRBV28 with TRBJ1-5, with 9 bases fitting TRBD1. The CDR3 extends over 16 amino acids. Germline-derived CDR1 and CDR2 are MDHEN and SYDVKM. Trimming removed 5 bases from V and 3 bases from J; junction bases left unmatched: 8. CDR3 amino acids: CASSQGTGRHNQPQHF. The CDR3, as DNA: TGTGCCAGCAGTCAGGGGACAGGGAGGCACAATCAGCCCCAGCATTTT.

The rearrangement uses TRBV18 and TRBJ2-2, with TRBD2 identical over 13 bases. CDR1 and CDR2 (germline): KGHSH, LQKENI. The CDR3 spans 18 residues. V was pared by 4 bases and J by 4 bases, with 9 bases of the junction left unmatched. CDR3 protein: CASSRGTSGTGGTGELFF. The CDR3 DNA sequence: TGTGCCAGCTCACGCGGGACTAGCGGGACCGGGGGCACCGGGGAGCTGTTTTTT.

V is TRBV6-5 and J is TRBJ2-7; 7 bases are a match to TRBD1. The CDR3 loop spans 15 amino acids. J lost 2 bases, V lost 2 bases, and 6 bases had no gene match. The germline CDR1 and CDR2 sequences are MNHEY and SVGAGI. The CDR3 is CASSYPDGQAYEQYF. The CDR3 DNA reads TGTGCCAGCAGTTACCCGGACGGACAGGCCTACGAGCAGTACTTC.

This clone was detected a few times. The V and J genes are TRBV4-2 and TRBJ2-5, with 10 bases lining up with TRBD2. J lost 2 bases, V lost 0 bases, and 9 bases had no gene match. The CDR3 contains 18 residues. CDR1 and CDR2 from the germline V gene are LGHNA and YNFKEQ. CDR3 amino acids: CASSQDLWRAGGQETQYF. CDR3 coding DNA: TGTGCCAGCAGCCAAGATCTATGGCGAGCGGGGGGGCAAGAGACCCAGTACTTC.

The chain links TRBV21-1 to TRBJ1-6; TRBD1 reflects the table's D call only, with no check against the DNA. TRBV21-1 is a known pseudogene. This CDR3 is built from 17 residues. The CDR3: CASSNRGRDRVRSPLHF. CDR3 nucleotides: TGTGCCAGCAGCAACAGGGGGAGGGACAGGGTAAGGTCACCCCTCCACTTT.

The rearrangement joins TRBV7-2 to TRBJ2-3; no clear D gene. Trimming took off 6 bases at V and 6 bases at J, with 4 bases between the two ends. Germline CDR1 SGHTA, CDR2 FQGNSA. The CDR3 has 10 amino acids. CDR3 amino acids: CASREDTQYF. For the CDR3, the DNA is TGTGCCAGCAGAGAGGATACGCAGTATTTT.

This rearrangement joins TRBV13 to TRBJ2-7, with 7 bases that match TRBD1. Losses at the gene ends were 2 bases for V and 2 bases for J; bases not matched to a gene: 3. Germline CDR1 and CDR2: PRHDT and FYEKMQ (reference sequence). CDR3 size: 14 residues. The DNA for the CDR3 is TGTGCCAGCAGCTTAAGGGGACAGACCTACGAGCAGTACTTC. This codes for CASSLRGQTYEQYF.

This chain joins TRBV6-6 and TRBJ2-3, with TRBD2 identical over 7 bases. CDR1 and CDR2 from the germline V gene are MNHNY and SVGAGI (reference sequence). The J segment lost 4 bases and the V segment lost 0 bases, leaving 1 base of the junction unmatched. This CDR3 contains 14 residues. The CDR3 reads CASSYSLAADTQYF. The DNA of the CDR3 is TGTGCCAGCAGTTACTCGCTAGCGGCAGATACGCAGTATTTT.

This sequence joins TRBV19 and TRBJ2-7, with D possibly matching TRBD1 (6 bases). The CDR3 totals 13 residues. Trimming took off 9 bases at V and 6 bases at J, with 18 bases between the two ends. Germline V gives CDR1 LNHDA, CDR2 SQIVND (reference sequence). CDR3 DNA sequence: TGTGCCAGCGGCTCACAGGGAACGGGCGAGCAGTACTTC. Amino acids: CASGSQGTGEQYF.

Here the CDR3 reads CASSRSIGTDQPQHF. In nucleotides, the CDR3 is TGTGCCAGCAGCCGATCAATAGGGACGGATCAGCCCCAGCATTTT. V is TRBV28 and J is TRBJ1-5; a possible D gene is TRBD1 (5 bases). With 6 bases removed from V and 5 bases from J, the gap between germline ends came to 17 bases. The CDR3 contains 15 residues. CDR1 MDHEN and CDR2 SYDVKM come from the germline V gene.

The gene calls are TRBV19 and TRBJ2-7; the match to TRBD2 covers 13 bases. Germline CDR1 and CDR2: LNHDA and SQIVND (reference sequence). There are 16 residues in the CDR3. J was trimmed by 0 bases and V by 4 bases; bases with no gene match: 3. Written as DNA, the CDR3 is TGTGCCAGTAGTAGCCGACTAGCGGGGGGCTCCTACGAGCAGTACTTC. It translates to CASSSRLAGGSYEQYF.

The genes are TRBV29-1 and TRBJ1-2; D uncertain. Trimming cost V 0 bases and J 8 bases, with 7 bases left between them. This CDR3 region has 11 residues. CDR1 is SQVTM, CDR2 ANQGSEA, per germline. The CDR3 nucleotides are TGCAGCGTTGAAGATTTTGAGGGCTACACCTTC. Amino acid sequence: CSVEDFEGYTF.

This chain joins TRBV6-1 and TRBJ2-7, with TRBD1 matching 9 bases. With 4 bases clipped from V and 7 bases from J, the junction kept 11 bases outside the gene matches. CDR3 length: 15 amino acids. The germline V gene has CDR1 MNHNS and CDR2 SASEGT. The CDR3 sequence: CASSALTGGGREQYF. DNA for the CDR3: TGTGCCAGCAGTGCTTTGACAGGGGGAGGAAGGGAGCAGTACTTC.

The chain combines TRBV27 with TRBJ1-4; maybe TRBD1 (5 bases). This CDR3 is 14 amino acids long. Germline V gene sequence: CDR1 MNHEY, CDR2 SMNVEV (reference sequence). The V gene lost 5 bases and the J gene lost 8 bases, with 15 bases spanning the gap. CDR3 in DNA: TGTGCCAGCAGTAGGGGCACTTTGGGGGAAAAACTGTTTTTT. This encodes CASSRGTLGEKLFF.

The CDR3 protein is CASSLAQKGLNTEAFF. CDR3 DNA sequence: TGTGCCAGCAGCTTAGCGCAAAAGGGGCTAAACACTGAAGCTTTCTTT. J is TRBJ1-1 and V is TRBV7-2; TRBD1 might be the D (5 bases). V shed 0 bases and J shed 2 bases, with 13 bases lying between them. This CDR3 is built from 16 residues. The germline V gene encodes CDR1 SGHTA and CDR2 FQGNSA. Filled out from reference TRBV7-2 and TRBJ1-1, the complete variable domain reads GAGVSQSPSNKVTEKGKDVELRCDPISGHTALYWYRQSLGQGLEFLIYFQGNSAPDKSGLPSDRFSAERTGGSVSTLTIQRTQQEDSAVYLCASSLAQKGLNTEAFFGQGTRLTVV.

J is TRBJ2-3 and V is TRBV2, with 12 bases fitting TRBD2. The germline gives CDR1 SNHLY, CDR2 FYNNEI. This CDR3 has 15 amino acids. Trimming cost V 6 bases and J 4 bases; bases outside gene matches: 5. The CDR3 region has the DNA TGTGCCAGCAGAATACTAGCGGGGGGACCAGATACGCAGTATTTT. Translated: CASRILAGGPDTQYF.

V gene TRBV28 combines with J gene TRBJ1-2; D is ambiguous. V lost 7 bases, J lost 4 bases, and 13 bases lay in between. The CDR3 is made up of 13 amino acids. Per the germline V gene, CDR1 is MDHEN and CDR2 is SYDVKM. CDR3 loop: CASTTQDVYGYTF. The DNA of the CDR3 is TGTGCCAGCACCACCCAGGATGTCTATGGCTACACCTTC.

The rearrangement links TRBV23-1 to TRBJ2-7, with 9 bases identical to TRBD1. TRBV23-1 is an ORF; its function is uncertain. This CDR3 is 18 amino acids long. Unmatched junction bases numbered 13, after V lost 4 bases and J lost 0 bases. This CDR3 reads CASSLPEAGQGTSYEQYF. CDR3 nucleotide sequence: TGCGCCAGCAGTCTCCCAGAAGCGGGACAGGGAACCTCCTACGAGCAGTACTTC.

This CDR3 reads CATTRGGGFTDTQYF. In DNA form, the CDR3 reads TGTGCCACAACCCGTGGCGGGGGATTCACAGATACGCAGTATTTT. The chain employs TRBV6-5 and TRBJ2-3; 7 bases fit TRBD2. The CDR3 is 15 amino acids. Trimming at V came to 10 bases and at J to 2 bases, leaving 12 bases not matched to a gene. CDR1 and CDR2 (germline): MNHEY, SVGAGI.

This chain joins TRBV19 and TRBJ2-7, with D uncertain. The V end lost 2 bases, the J end lost 7 bases, and 9 bases lay between the germline ends. The CDR3 is 12 residues long. CDR1 is LNHDA, CDR2 SQIVND, per germline (reference sequence). This chain's CDR3 is CASSIPGLEQYF. CDR3 bases: TGTGCCAGTAGTATACCAGGATTGGAGCAGTACTTC.

The chain has TRBV6-6 and TRBJ2-7; D might be TRBD1 (5 bases). Trimming took off 0 bases at V and 3 bases at J, with 12 bases between the two ends. This CDR3 spans 15 amino acids. Germline V gene lookup returns CDR1 MNHNY and CDR2 SVGAGI (reference sequence). The DNA for the CDR3 is TGTGCCAGCAGTTACTCCAAGGGGTTTTACTACGAGCAGTACTTC. Amino acids: CASSYSKGFYYEQYF.

V and J are TRBV7-6 and TRBJ2-1; no definite D call. Trimming took 2 bases from V and 9 from J, leaving 11 bases between them. This CDR3 contains 13 residues. CDR1 is SGHVS and CDR2 is FNYEAQ in the germline V gene. The CDR3 coding sequence is TGTGCCAGCAGCTTACTAACCCACAGTGAGCAGTTCTTC. Its protein product is CASSLLTHSEQFF.

J is TRBJ1-2 and V is TRBV19, with D unclear. The CDR3 extends over 12 amino acids. Germline V lookup: CDR1 LNHDA, CDR2 SQIVND (reference sequence). With 6 bases removed from V and 6 bases from J, the gap between germline ends came to 11 bases. CDR3: CASRRRRDGYTF. The CDR3 region has the DNA TGTGCCAGTAGGAGGAGGAGGGATGGCTACACCTTC.

The chain uses TRBV5-4 and TRBJ2-5, with 11 bases aligning to TRBD2. Per germline, CDR1 SGHNT and CDR2 YYREEE (reference sequence). V dropped 2 bases and J dropped 1; count of bases not matched to a gene: 1. The CDR3 loop spans 15 amino acids. This CDR3 reads CASSLGTSGQETQYF. CDR3 coding DNA: TGTGCCAGCAGCTTAGGGACTAGCGGCCAAGAGACCCAGTACTTC.